The sequence of this TCR beta chain was determined in a study of blood T cell repertoires in COVID-19 (dated by TCRdb to 2020 to 2022). For context, the study as a whole: Samples from collaborators originated in the United States, Italy and Spain and spanned both the acute and convalescent phases of COVID-19. The material from the prospective study consisted of cDNA or gDNA derived from T cells, B-cell-depleted T cells, or PBMCs. Subjects who had been exposed to COVID-19, were actively infected with it, or had recovered from it provided the deeply sampled blood TCRbeta repertoires that made up the dataset. The repertoires were released in a freely available public database intended as a resource for research on the immune response to SARS-CoV-2. Samples came from the ongoing ImmuneRACE study (first 160 participants) plus 1,254 subjects from 6 global collaborators. The sample metadata nearly always contained a de-identified subject ID, COVID-19 status, age in years and sex. Where available, HLA class I and class II types were obtained from metadata supplied by the sample provider rather than from assay-based typing.

Collaborating institutions collected whole blood in K2EDTA tubes following their own protocols. For TCRbeta analysis, collaborator samples were shipped as frozen whole blood, as isolated PBMCs, or as DNA extracted from either sample type. V gives up 2 bases and J gives up 0 bases, and the segment between their germline ends measures 8 bases. There are 15 amino acids in the CDR3, from cysteine to phenylalanine inclusive. Only the CDR3 DNA is retained, 45 bases long and in frame from the first base. CDR1 MNHNY and CDR2 SVGAGI were looked up in the germline V gene (reference sequence). General study outcomes and caveats: Clinical and demographic metadata were provided uncurated, with the amount varying by source and participant.

As to this clone: Its antigen target is currently unknown. Base quality data are lacking; no much larger clone is found one base away.

The immunoSEQ Assay, a bias-controlled multiplex PCR, was used to amplify TCRbeta CDR3 regions from genomic DNA. The authors' analysis ran thus. Within the assay, amplification of reference gene primers was used to estimate how many nucleated cells each sample contained. Sequence reads were collapsed and filtered to measure the absolute abundance of every unique TCRbeta CDR3 rearrangement. For each sample, productive Simpson clonality was calculated by taking the square root of Simpson's diversity index across productive rearrangements. TCRdb obtained this table from immuneACCESS and retained in-frame rearrangements with V and J assigned. These tables miss some clones; where compared with another copy, unresolved V genes account for less than half of the shortfall, and the remainder is unexplained. V and J calls and clone size are those listed in that table; D and trimming were worked out from the DNA. The sample data list 73,000 or so clones, and roughly 80% of these were observed just once. Roughly 4.5% of the sample goes to the ten largest clones.

The specimen sequenced was peripheral blood. The sequence derives from a woman aged 55-69 years with acute or convalescent COVID-19. The V gene is TRBV6-6 and the J gene is TRBJ1-3; the D segment could be TRBD1, given 5 matching bases. The CDR3 region has the sequence CASSYQGDSGNTIYF. Here is the DNA: TGTGCCAGCAGTTACCAAGGGGACTCTGGAAACACCATATATTTT.